The next 3 T cell receptor beta chains were all read from a single sample in a study of a mutant IDH1 vaccine in newly diagnosed glioma. Time point described: week 11, during vaccination. Every single dose of the vaccine, 300 ug of mutant IDH1 20-mer peptide, came with topical imiquimod. The data were produced by immunoSEQ multiplex PCR, yet TCRdb's version contains in-frame clones alone and is incomplete. Found here are around 62,000 clones, 89% of them singletons; the top ten hold roughly 1.9%. No cognate antigen is known for these TCRs. Sequences were derived from PBMCs, sampled from a glioma patient whose treatment included an IDH1 peptide vaccine. Every receptor here comes from a man in his forties with glioma.

This chain connects TRBV4-2 to TRBJ1-1; 8 bases are shared with TRBD1. V shed 1 base, J shed 6 bases, and the junction held 10 bases outside the gene matches. The CDR3 covers 16 residues. Per the germline V gene, CDR1 is LGHNA and CDR2 is YNFKEQ. The CDR3 bases are TGTGCCAGCAGCCAAGTAAGGACAGGGATTATCGCTGAAGCTTTCTTT. Protein product: CASSQVRTGIIAEAFF.

CDR3 nucleotide sequence: TGTGCCAGTAGTCAGCGGGAGGACTCCTACGAGCAGTACTTC. This sequence encodes CASSQREDSYEQYF. The chain links TRBV19 to TRBJ2-7; 9 positions agree with TRBD2. Losses at the gene ends were 5 bases for V and 0 bases for J; bases not matched to a gene: 2. Germline-derived CDR1 and CDR2 are LNHDA and SQIVND (reference sequence). The CDR3 is made up of 14 amino acids.

The genes are TRBV19 and TRBJ1-5; 9 positions agree with TRBD1. There are 18 residues in the CDR3. Germline V gene sequence: CDR1 LNHDA, CDR2 SQIVND (reference sequence). Losses at the gene ends were 5 bases for V and 0 bases for J; bases not matched to a gene: 11. CDR3 sequence reads: CASSPSGTGFNSNQPQHF. The DNA for the CDR3 is TGTGCCAGTAGTCCCTCCGGGACAGGGTTTAATAGCAATCAGCCCCAGCATTTT.